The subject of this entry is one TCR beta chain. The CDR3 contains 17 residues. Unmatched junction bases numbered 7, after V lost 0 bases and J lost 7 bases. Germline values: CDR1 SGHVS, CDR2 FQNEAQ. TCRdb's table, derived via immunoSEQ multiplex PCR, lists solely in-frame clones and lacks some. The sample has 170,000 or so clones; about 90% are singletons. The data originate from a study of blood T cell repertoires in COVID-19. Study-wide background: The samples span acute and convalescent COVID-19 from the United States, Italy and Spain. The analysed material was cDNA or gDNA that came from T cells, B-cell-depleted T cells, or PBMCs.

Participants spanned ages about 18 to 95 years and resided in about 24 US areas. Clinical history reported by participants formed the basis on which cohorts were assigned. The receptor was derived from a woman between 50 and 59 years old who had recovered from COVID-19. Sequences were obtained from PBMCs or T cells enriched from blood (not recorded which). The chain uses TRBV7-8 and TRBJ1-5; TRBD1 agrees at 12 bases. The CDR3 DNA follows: TGTGCCAGCAGCTTAGCCGGTGGGACAGGGGGCGGGCAGCCCCAGCATTTT. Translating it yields CASSLAGGTGGGQPQHF.